This T cell receptor beta chain was sequenced for a study of blood T cell repertoires in COVID-19. The wider study: Sites in the United States, Italy and Spain provided acute and convalescent COVID-19 samples.

TCRdb's table, derived via immunoSEQ multiplex PCR, lists solely in-frame clones and lacks some. Of about 220,000 clones in the sample, around four fifths were seen once. Enrolment of Seattle patients took place during active infection, and they were followed longitudinally. The sequenced sample consisted of peripheral blood. This receptor was identified in a woman aged 70-85 years with COVID-19, enrolled during active disease.

CDR3 sequence: CASSRTGVGVEQYF. For the CDR3, the DNA is TGTGCCAGCAGCCGAACAGGGGTTGGGGTCGAGCAGTACTTC. This chain uses TRBV5-5 with TRBJ2-7; 7 bases match TRBD1. The CDR3 extends over 14 amino acids. Trimming took 4 bases from V and 6 from J; bases not matched to a gene: 10. Germline CDR1 reads SGHKS; CDR2 reads YYEKEE (reference sequence).